This TCR beta chain was documented in a study of early T cells in non-severe SARS-CoV-2 infection. Concerning this clonotype itself: What it recognizes is unknown.

MiXCR, run by TCRdb on the 5' RACE reads, gives a single entry per CDR3 protein. In the table there are some 52,000 distinct CDR3 sequences, 6.5% to 9% of which are singletons. General study findings and limits: The matching step, a VDJdb search, favored anti-spike CD8 responses and missed private and CD4 specificities.

Sequenced sample: whole blood. The clonotype comes from an adult who was a healthcare worker with PCR-confirmed SARS-CoV-2 infection or an uninfected control (not recorded which).

CDR3 region: CASTQDSNTDTQYF. CDR3 nucleotides: TGTGCCAGCACCCAGGACAGCAACACAGATACGCAGTATTTT. The chain employs TRBV7-9 and TRBJ2-3; weak D call: TRBD1 (6 bases). V dropped 7 bases and J dropped 2 bases, with 13 bases sitting between them. This CDR3 contains 14 residues. The germline V gene encodes CDR1 SEHNR and CDR2 FQNEAQ (reference sequence).